Sequencing of this T cell receptor beta chain was carried out in a study of blood T cell repertoires in COVID-19. Background on the study: The analysed material was cDNA or gDNA that came from T cells, B-cell-depleted T cells, or PBMCs.

J was trimmed by 6 bases and V by 6 bases; bases with no gene match: 5. This CDR3 region has 12 residues. In the authors' methods: The assay estimated nucleated cells by amplifying reference gene primers. Profiling relied on immunoSEQ multiplex PCR, and the TCRdb table lists in-frame clones only, not all of them. For V, J and clone size, that table is used; D and trimming come from the DNA. The sample shows 250,000 or so clones, approximately 88% of them seen only once. The V call is TRBV12-3 or TRBV12-4, the J call TRBJ2-7, with 7 positions matching TRBD1. The sequencing input was PBMCs or T cells enriched from blood (not recorded which). This TCR came from a woman younger than 45 with acute COVID-19. The CDR3 here is CASSTGVGEQYF. DNA for the CDR3: TGTGCCAGCAGCACAGGGGTTGGCGAGCAGTACTTC.